Included here is one TCR beta chain sequence, with context. The antigen is undetermined. A CD45RA-negative memory subset and a CD45RA+ naive subset were separated from the CD4+ cells. Germline CDR1 is MDHEN and CDR2 is SYDVKM. V lost 1 base, J lost 2 bases, and 9 bases lay in between. This CDR3 comprises 15 residues. This sample was included in a study of shared clonotypes between healthy human individuals. The overall study: Every donor yielded three CD4 naive, three CD4 memory, two CD8 naive and one CD8 memory plate. Overall study findings and caveats: Several donors had 5% to 6% of their naive CD4 clonotypes in common.

The assay ran at deep level. Generated by immunoSEQ multiplex PCR, the TCRdb table keeps only in-frame clones and is missing some. Of 950,000 to 1,100,000 clones listed, about 76% are singletons. This TCR came from a man between 18 and 29 years old in good health. The sample consisted of memory CD4+ T cells sorted from blood. Described subset: CD45RA-negative fraction. The chain has TRBV28 and TRBJ1-5, with D uncertain. CDR3 nucleotides: TGTGCCAGCAGTTTATACGCCCGGGGCAATCAGCCCCAGCATTTT. Translation gives CASSLYARGNQPQHF. Combining the CDR3 with reference TRBV28 and TRBJ1-5 gives the whole variable domain DVKVTQSSRYLVKRTGEKVFLECVQDMDHENMFWYRQDPGLGLRLIYFSYDVKMKEKGDIPEGYSVSREKKERFSLILESASTNQTSMYLCASSLYARGNQPQHFGDGTRLSIL.